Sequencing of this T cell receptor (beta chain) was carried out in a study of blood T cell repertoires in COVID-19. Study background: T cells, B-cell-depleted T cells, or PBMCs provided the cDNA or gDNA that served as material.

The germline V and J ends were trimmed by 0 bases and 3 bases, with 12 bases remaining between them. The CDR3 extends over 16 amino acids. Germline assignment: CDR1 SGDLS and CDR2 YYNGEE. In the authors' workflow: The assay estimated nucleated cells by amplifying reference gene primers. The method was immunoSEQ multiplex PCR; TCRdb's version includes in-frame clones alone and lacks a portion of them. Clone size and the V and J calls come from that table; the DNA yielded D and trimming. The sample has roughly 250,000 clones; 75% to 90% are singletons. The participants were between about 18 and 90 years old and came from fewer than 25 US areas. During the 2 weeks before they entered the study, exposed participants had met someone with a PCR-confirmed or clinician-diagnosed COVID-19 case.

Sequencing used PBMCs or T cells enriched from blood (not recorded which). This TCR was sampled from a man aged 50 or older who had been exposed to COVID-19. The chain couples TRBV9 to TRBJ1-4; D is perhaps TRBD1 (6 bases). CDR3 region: CASSVGTGRPNEKLFF. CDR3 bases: TGTGCCAGCAGCGTAGGAACAGGGCGTCCTAATGAAAAACTGTTTTTT. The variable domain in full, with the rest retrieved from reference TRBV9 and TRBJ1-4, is DSGVTQTPKHLITATGQRVTLRCSPRSGDLSVYWYQQSLDQGLQFLIQYYNGEERAKGNILERFSAQQFPDLHSELNLSSLELGDSALYFCASSVGTGRPNEKLFFGSGTQLSVL.